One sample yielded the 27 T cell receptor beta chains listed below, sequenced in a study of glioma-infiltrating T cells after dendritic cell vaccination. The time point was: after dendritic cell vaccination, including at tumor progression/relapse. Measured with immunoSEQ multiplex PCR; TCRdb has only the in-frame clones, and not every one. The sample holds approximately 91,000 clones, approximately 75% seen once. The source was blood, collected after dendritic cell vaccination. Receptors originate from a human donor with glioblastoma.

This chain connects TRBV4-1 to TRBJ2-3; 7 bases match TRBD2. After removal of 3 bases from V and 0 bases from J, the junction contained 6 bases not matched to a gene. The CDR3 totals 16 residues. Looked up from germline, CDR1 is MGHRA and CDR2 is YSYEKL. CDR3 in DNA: TGCGCCAGCAGCCAGGGAAGGGGAGGGAGCACAGATACGCAGTATTTT. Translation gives CASSQGRGGSTDTQYF.

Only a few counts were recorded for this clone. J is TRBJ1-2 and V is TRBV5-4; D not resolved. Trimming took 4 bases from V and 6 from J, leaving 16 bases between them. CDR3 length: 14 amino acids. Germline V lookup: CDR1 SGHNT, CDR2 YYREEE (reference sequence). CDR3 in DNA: TGTGCCAGCAGCAAAGCGCGCGAGCTCCATGGCTACACCTTC. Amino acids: CASSKARELHGYTF.

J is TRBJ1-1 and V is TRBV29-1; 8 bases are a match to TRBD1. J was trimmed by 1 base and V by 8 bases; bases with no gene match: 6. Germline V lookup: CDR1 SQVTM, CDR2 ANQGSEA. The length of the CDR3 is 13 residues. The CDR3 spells CSMLQGGNTEAFF. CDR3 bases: TGCAGCATGTTACAGGGGGGGAACACTGAAGCTTTCTTT.

In DNA, the CDR3 is TGCGCCAGCAGCGCCTCTATAAGCTCCTACAATGAGCAGTTCTTC. It specifies CASSASISSYNEQFF. The chain recombines TRBV5-1 with TRBJ2-1; no clear D gene. Per germline, CDR1 SGHRS and CDR2 YFSETQ. The CDR3 has 15 amino acids. The ends were cut back, 4 bases at V and 0 bases at J, with 11 bases in the middle. The variable domain in full, completed from reference TRBV5-1 and TRBJ2-1, reads KAGVTQTPRYLIKTRGQQVTLSCSPISGHRSVSWYQQTPGQGLQFLFEYFSETQRNKGNFPGRFSGRQFSNSRSEMNVSTLELGDSALYLCASSASISSYNEQFFGPGTRLTVL.

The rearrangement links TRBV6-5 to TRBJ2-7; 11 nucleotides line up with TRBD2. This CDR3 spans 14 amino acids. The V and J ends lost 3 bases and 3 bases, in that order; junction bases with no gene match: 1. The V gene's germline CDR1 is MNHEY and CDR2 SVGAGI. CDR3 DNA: TGTGCCAGCAGTTATAGCGGGGGGGGCTACGAGCAGTACTTC. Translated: CASSYSGGGYEQYF.

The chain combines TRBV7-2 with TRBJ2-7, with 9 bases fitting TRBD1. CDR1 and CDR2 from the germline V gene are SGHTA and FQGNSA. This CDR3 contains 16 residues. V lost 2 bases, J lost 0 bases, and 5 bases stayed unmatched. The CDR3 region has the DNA TGTGCCAGCAGCTTAACAGGGGGCGATTTCTCCTACGAGCAGTACTTC. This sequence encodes CASSLTGGDFSYEQYF.

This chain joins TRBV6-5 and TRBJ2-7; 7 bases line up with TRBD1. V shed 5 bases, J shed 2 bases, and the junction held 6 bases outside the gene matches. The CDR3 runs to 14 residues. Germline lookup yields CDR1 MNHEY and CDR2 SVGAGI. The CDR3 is CASSDTTGPYEQYF. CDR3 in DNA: TGTGCCAGCAGTGACACGACAGGGCCCTACGAGCAGTACTTC.

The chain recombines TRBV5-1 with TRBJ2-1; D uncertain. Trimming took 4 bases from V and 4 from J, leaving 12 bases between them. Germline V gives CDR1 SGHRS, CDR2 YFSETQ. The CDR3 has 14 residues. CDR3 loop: CASSLITRYNEQFF. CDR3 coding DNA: TGCGCCAGCAGCCTGATCACGAGATACAATGAGCAGTTCTTC.

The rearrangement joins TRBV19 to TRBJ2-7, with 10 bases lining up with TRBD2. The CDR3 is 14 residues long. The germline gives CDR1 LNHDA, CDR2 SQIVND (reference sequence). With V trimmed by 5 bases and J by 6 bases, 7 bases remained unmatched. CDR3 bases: TGTGCCAGTAGTCAGTCTAGCGGGAGTGGCGAGCAGTACGTC. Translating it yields CASSQSSGSGEQYV.

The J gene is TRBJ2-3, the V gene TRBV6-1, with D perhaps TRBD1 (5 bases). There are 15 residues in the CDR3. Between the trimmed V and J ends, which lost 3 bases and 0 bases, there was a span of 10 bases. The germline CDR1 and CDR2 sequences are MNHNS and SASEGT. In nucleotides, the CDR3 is TGTGCCAGCAGTGACCGTCACAGGAGCACAGATACGCAGTATTTT. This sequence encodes CASSDRHRSTDTQYF.

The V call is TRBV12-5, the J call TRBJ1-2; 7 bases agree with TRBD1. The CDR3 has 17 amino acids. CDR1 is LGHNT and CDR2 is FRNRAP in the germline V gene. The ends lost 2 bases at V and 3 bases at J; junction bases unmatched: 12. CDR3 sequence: CASGLPPGDRAYYGYTF. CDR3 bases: TGTGCTAGTGGTTTGCCCCCAGGAGACAGGGCCTACTATGGCTACACCTTC.

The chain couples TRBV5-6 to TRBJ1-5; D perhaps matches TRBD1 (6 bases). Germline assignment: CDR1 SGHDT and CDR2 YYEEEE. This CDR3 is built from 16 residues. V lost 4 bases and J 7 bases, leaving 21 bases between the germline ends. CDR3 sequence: CASSPPTGGLKQPQHF. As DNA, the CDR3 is TGTGCCAGCAGCCCACCTACGGGGGGCCTGAAGCAGCCCCAGCATTTT.

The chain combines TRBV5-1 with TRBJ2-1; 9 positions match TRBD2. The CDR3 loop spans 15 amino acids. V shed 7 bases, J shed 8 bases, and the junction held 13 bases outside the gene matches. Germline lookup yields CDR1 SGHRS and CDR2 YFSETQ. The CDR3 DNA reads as TGCGCCAGCGCCCCGGGGGGCGGGGGGGCCGATGAGCAGTTCTTC. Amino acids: CASAPGGGGADEQFF. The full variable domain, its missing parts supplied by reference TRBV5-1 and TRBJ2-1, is KAGVTQTPRYLIKTRGQQVTLSCSPISGHRSVSWYQQTPGQGLQFLFEYFSETQRNKGNFPGRFSGRQFSNSRSEMNVSTLELGDSALYLCASAPGGGGADEQFFGPGTRLTVL.

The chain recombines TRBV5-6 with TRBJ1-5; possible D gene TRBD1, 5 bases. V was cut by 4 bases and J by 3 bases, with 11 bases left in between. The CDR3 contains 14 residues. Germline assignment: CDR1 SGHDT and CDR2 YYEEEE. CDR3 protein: CASSIATANQPQHF. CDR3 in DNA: TGTGCCAGCAGCATCGCGACAGCCAATCAGCCCCAGCATTTT.

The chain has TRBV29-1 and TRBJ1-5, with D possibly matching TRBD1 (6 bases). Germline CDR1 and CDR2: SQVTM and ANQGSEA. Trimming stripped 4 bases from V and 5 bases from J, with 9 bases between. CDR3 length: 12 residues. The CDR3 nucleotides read TGCAGCGTTGGAGGGGGGGATCAGCCCCAGCATTTT. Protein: CSVGGGDQPQHF.

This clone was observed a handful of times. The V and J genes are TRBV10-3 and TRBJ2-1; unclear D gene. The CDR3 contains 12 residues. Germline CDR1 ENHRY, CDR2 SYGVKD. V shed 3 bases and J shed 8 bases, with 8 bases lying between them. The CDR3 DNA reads TGTGCCATCAGTGACCAAACGGATGAGCAGTTCTTC. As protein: CAISDQTDEQFF.

Here the CDR3 DNA reads TGCGCCAGCAGCTTTGCCACTAGCGGAGTCTACAATGAGCAGTTCTTC. It is translated as CASSFATSGVYNEQFF. This rearrangement joins TRBV5-1 to TRBJ2-1, with TRBD2 matching 8 bases. CDR1 SGHRS and CDR2 YFSETQ come from the germline V gene. The CDR3 is 16 residues long. V shed 2 bases, J shed 3 bases, and the junction held 7 bases outside the gene matches.

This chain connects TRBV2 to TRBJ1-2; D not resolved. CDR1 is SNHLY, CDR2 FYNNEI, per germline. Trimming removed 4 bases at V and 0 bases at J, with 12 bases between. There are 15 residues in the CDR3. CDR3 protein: CASSVRTQTNYGYTF. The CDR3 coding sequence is TGTGCCAGCAGTGTTCGCACGCAGACTAACTATGGCTACACCTTC.

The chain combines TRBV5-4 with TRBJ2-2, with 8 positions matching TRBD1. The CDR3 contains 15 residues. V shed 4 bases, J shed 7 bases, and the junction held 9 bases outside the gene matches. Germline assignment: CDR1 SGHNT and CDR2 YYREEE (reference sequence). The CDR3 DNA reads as TGTGCCAGCAGCCCCAGGACAGGGTCCGGCGGGGAGCTGTTTTTT. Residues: CASSPRTGSGGELFF.

DNA of the CDR3: TGCGCCAGCAGCTTACCAGGGGCAGGCGACGAAAAACTGTTTTTT. Its protein is CASSLPGAGDEKLFF. This chain uses TRBV5-1 with TRBJ1-4; D possibly corresponds to TRBD1 (6 bases). Germline V gene sequence: CDR1 SGHRS, CDR2 YFSETQ. V was cut by 2 bases and J by 8 bases, with 16 bases left in between. The CDR3 is 15 amino acids. Variable domain in full (rest from reference TRBV5-1 and TRBJ1-4): KAGVTQTPRYLIKTRGQQVTLSCSPISGHRSVSWYQQTPGQGLQFLFEYFSETQRNKGNFPGRFSGRQFSNSRSEMNVSTLELGDSALYLCASSLPGAGDEKLFFGSGTQLSVL.

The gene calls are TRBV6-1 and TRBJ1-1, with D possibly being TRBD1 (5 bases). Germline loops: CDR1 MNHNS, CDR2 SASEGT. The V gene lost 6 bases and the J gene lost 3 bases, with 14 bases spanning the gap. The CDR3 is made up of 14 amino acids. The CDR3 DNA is TGTGCCAGCAGGCCGGGACTCCAGTACACTGAAGCTTTCTTT. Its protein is CASRPGLQYTEAFF.

The CDR3 region is CASSRGSGGDYEQYF. DNA of the CDR3: TGCGCCAGCAGCCGGGGAAGCGGGGGAGACTACGAGCAGTACTTC. V is TRBV4-1 and J is TRBJ2-7, with 8 bases identical to TRBD2. The V and J ends lost 4 bases and 3 bases, in that order; junction bases with no gene match: 8. The CDR3 has 15 residues. Per germline, CDR1 MGHRA and CDR2 YSYEKL.

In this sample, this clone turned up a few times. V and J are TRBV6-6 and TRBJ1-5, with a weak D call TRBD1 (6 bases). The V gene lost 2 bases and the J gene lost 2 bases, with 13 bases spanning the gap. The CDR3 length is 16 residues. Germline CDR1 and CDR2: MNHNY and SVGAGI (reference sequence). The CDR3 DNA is TGTGCCAGCAGTTACCGTCCAGGGGTCGGCAATCAGCCCCAGCATTTT. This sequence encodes CASSYRPGVGNQPQHF.

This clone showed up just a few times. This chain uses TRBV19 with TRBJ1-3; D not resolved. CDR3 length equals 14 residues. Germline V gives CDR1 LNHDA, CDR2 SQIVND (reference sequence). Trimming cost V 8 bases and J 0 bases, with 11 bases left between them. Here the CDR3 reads CASFTGSSGNTIYF. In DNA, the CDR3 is TGTGCCAGTTTCACGGGGAGCTCTGGAAACACCATATATTTT. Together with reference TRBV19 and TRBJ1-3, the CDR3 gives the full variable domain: DGGITQSPKYLFRKEGQNVTLSCEQNLNHDAMYWYRQDPGQGLRLIYYSQIVNDFQKGDIAEGYSVSREKKESFPLTVTSAQKNPTAFYLCASFTGSSGNTIYFGEGSWLTVV.

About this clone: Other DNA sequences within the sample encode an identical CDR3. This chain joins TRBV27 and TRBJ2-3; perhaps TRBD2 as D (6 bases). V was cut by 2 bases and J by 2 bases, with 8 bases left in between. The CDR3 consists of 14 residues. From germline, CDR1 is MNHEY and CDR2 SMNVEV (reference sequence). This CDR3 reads CASSLGGYTDTQYF. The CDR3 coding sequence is TGTGCCAGCAGTTTAGGGGGGTACACAGATACGCAGTATTTT.

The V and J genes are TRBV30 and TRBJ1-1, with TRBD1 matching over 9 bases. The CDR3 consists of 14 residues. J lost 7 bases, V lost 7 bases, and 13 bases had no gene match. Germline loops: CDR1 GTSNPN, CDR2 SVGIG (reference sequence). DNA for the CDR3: TGTGCCTCGAAAACCAACAGGGGGCCAGGTGAAGCTTTCTTT. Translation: CASKTNRGPGEAFF.

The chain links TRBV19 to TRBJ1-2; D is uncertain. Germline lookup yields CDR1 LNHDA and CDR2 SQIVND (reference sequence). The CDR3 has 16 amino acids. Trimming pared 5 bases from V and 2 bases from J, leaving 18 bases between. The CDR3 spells CASSLKDKNRNYGYTF. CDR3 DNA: TGTGCCAGTAGTCTTAAAGACAAGAATCGAAACTATGGCTACACCTTC.